One TCR beta chain is described in this entry. This entry belongs to a study of blood T cell repertoires in COVID-19. The CDR3 is made up of 14 amino acids. CDR1 and CDR2 from the germline V gene are MDHEN and SYDVKM. V lost 2 bases to trimming and J lost 0 bases, with 7 bases between them. Authors' methods: The assay estimated nucleated cells by amplifying reference gene primers. Only in-frame clones appear in the TCRdb table, and some are missing; sequencing was by immunoSEQ multiplex PCR. V and J calls and clone size are those listed in that table; D and trimming were worked out from the DNA. The table has 150,000 to 200,000 clones, roughly 84% seen once; the top ten hold around 13%.

V gene TRBV28 combines with J gene TRBJ1-2, with unresolved D. This TCR derives from a woman aged 70-85 years with COVID-19, enrolled during active disease. Sequenced material: peripheral blood. DNA for the CDR3: TGTGCCAGCAGTTTAGAGTTATCTAACTATGGCTACACCTTC. Protein: CASSLELSNYGYTF.